A selection of T cell receptor beta chains follows, all from one sample in a study of blood T cells in healthy people across ages. TCRdb passed the 5' RACE reads through MiXCR, listing each CDR3 protein once. The sample has roughly 730,000 distinct CDR3 sequences, roughly three fifths seen once. Sequenced sample: blood. These receptors were collected from a middle-aged man in good health. CDR3s include the opening cysteine and the closing phenylalanine or tryptophan. The D gene is left open where the match is weak. Size values are once, few and many counts, or a class for expanded clones, and some rows have none.

clone size | J gene | D gene | V gene | CDR3 DNA | CDR3 protein
. | TRBJ2-6 | . | TRBV3-1 | TGTGCCAGCAGCGACCGGGCAGGTCCCAGCTCTGGGGCCAACGTCCTGACTTTC | CASSDRAGPSSGANVLTF
few | TRBJ1-2 | . | TRBV30 | TGTGCCTGGAGTGCAGATTTCAACTATGGCTACACCTTC | CAWSADFNYGYTF
many | TRBJ2-4 | TRBD2 | TRBV20-1 | TGCAGTGCTAGCGACTCCGGAACAGCGGGAGCATCCAAAAACATTCAGTACTTC | CSASDSGTAGASKNIQYF
. | TRBJ1-2 | . | TRBV28 | TGTGCCAGTAGAACGGGAGACAGAGCTAACTATGGCTACACCTTC | CASRTGDRANYGYTF
. | TRBJ1-5 | TRBD1 | TRBV20-1 | TGCAGTGCTAGGCTCCACACAGGGGGCCATCAGCCCCAGCATTTT | CSARLHTGGHQPQHF
. | TRBJ1-2 | TRBD1 | TRBV5-1 | TGCGCCAGCGGACAGGGGGCTCTTAACTATGGCTACACCTTC | CASGQGALNYGYTF
. | TRBJ2-7 | . | TRBV20-1 | TGCAGCGCCGGTCGACAAAGGAGGTACGAGCAGTACTTC | CSAGRQRRYEQYF
once | TRBJ1-4 | . | TRBV29-1 | TGCAGCGTTGCTTCCGGGCGGCGAGATGAAAAACTGTTTTTT | CSVASGRRDEKLFF
. | TRBJ1-1 | . | TRBV12-5 | TGTGCTAGTGGTTTGACCTTGGGCCCTTCCCCCACTGAAGCTTTCTTT | CASGLTLGPSPTEAFF
. | TRBJ2-7 | TRBD1 | TRBV9 | TGTGCCAGCAGCCCCGCGCGACAGGGCCTATACGAGCAGTACTTC | CASSPARQGLYEQYF
. | TRBJ2-7 | . | TRBV28 | TGTGCCAGCGCGAGTGGAGGGGCCCCCCTCTCCTACGAGCAGTACTTC | CASASGGAPLSYEQYF
. | TRBJ1-4 | . | TRBV7-3 | TGTGCCAGCATCGTAAGAGTCAATGAAAAACTGTTTTTT | CASIVRVNEKLFF
. | TRBJ2-7 | . | TRBV21-1 | TGTGCCAGCAGCAAAGACGGTCCGGGACAGGGGTCTTTTTGCTACGAGCAGTACTTC | CASSKDGPGQGSFCYEQYF
few | TRBJ1-2 | TRBD1 | TRBV4-1 | TGCGCCAGCAGCCAACTATTCCTTGGGACAGGGGGCAAGGGCTACACCTTC | CASSQLFLGTGGKGYTF
. | TRBJ1-1 | . | TRBV5-1 | TGCGCCAGCAGCTTGGAGTCAGGGACGACGGCTTTCTTT | CASSLESGTTAFF
. | TRBJ2-3 | TRBD2 | TRBV12-3/TRBV12-4 | TGTGCCAGCAGTTTTCCTCGGACTAGCGGGTACGCAGATACGCAGTATTTT | CASSFPRTSGYADTQYF
. | TRBJ2-7 | . | TRBV29-1 | TGCAGCGTGGTGCAGGGAGGCGAGCAGTACTTC | CSVVQGGEQYF
. | TRBJ1-1 | . | TRBV6-1 | TGTGCCAGCAGTGAAGCGCCAGTTTCTGAAGCTTTCTTT | CASSEAPVSEAFF
few | TRBJ1-2 | . | TRBV3-1 | TGTGCCAGCAGCCAGGCGGGGAGGGACCTGAACTATGGCTACACCTTC | CASSQAGRDLNYGYTF
. | TRBJ2-5 | . | TRBV27 | TGTGCCAGCAGTTTACAGGGAGGAGAGACCCAGTACTTC | CASSLQGGETQYF
many | TRBJ2-3 | . | TRBV3-1 | TGTGCCAGCAGCCGCAACAGGGTCCGCGGCACAGATACGCAGTATTTT | CASSRNRVRGTDTQYF
. | TRBJ2-3 | . | TRBV10-3 | TGTGCCATCAGCCGGGACTCCAACACAGATACGCAGTATTTT | CAISRDSNTDTQYF
. | TRBJ2-3 | TRBD2 | TRBV6-6 | TGTGCTAGCTTAGCGGGAGAGGTAGATACGCAGTATTTT | CASLAGEVDTQYF
. | TRBJ1-2 | TRBD1 | TRBV6-5 | TGTGCCAGCAGTTACGCCTCGGGGACAGGGAAGGGGATTAGCTATGGCTACACCTTC | CASSYASGTGKGISYGYTF
. | TRBJ2-7 | . | TRBV20-1 | TGCAGTGCTAGAGCCGGGATGAGGCAGCAGTACTTC | CSARAGMRQQYF
. | TRBJ2-7 | . | TRBV28 | TGTGCCAGCAGTTTACGTCAGGGGATTGCCGAGCAGTACTTC | CASSLRQGIAEQYF
. | TRBJ1-1 | TRBD1 | TRBV7-2 | TGTGCCAGCAGTCGCGGGACAGCTGAAGCTTTCTTT | CASSRGTAEAFF
once | TRBJ2-2 | TRBD2 | TRBV7-2 | TGTGCCAGCAGCTTAGGGTCCGGGGGGACCCTCACCGGGGAGCTGTTTTTT | CASSLGSGGTLTGELFF
once | TRBJ1-5 | . | TRBV4-2 | TGTGCCAGCAGCCAAGTACGGGGTGCCAATCAGCCCCAGCATTTT | CASSQVRGANQPQHF
. | TRBJ2-1 | . | TRBV7-3 | TGTGCCAGCAGCTCGCATGCCGGGTACAATGAGCAGTTCTTC | CASSSHAGYNEQFF
. | TRBJ2-5 | . | TRBV5-1 | TGCGCCAGCAGGGAAACAGCTGCTGACCGGGAGACCCAGTACTTC | CASRETAADRETQYF
few | TRBJ2-1 | . | TRBV27 | TGTGCCAGCAGTTTTGCACGGGGGACAGATGAGCAGTTCTTC | CASSFARGTDEQFF
few | TRBJ2-7 | . | TRBV25-1 | TGTGCCAGCAGTGAATATAACAGGGATGGCCAGTACTTC | CASSEYNRDGQYF
few | TRBJ2-1 | . | TRBV20-1 | TGCAGTGCCCCTGCTTTTCCGGGGACGACTACCCGTTACAATGAGCAGTTCTTC | CSAPAFPGTTTRYNEQFF
. | TRBJ2-3 | TRBD2 | TRBV27 | TGTGCCGACAGAAAAAAGGCGGGAGAGCCAGATACGCAGTATTTT | CADRKKAGEPDTQYF
. | TRBJ2-1 | TRBD2 | TRBV28 | TGTGTCAGCAGTTTCCCGGGACTAGCGGTTTCAAATGAGCAGTTCTTC | CVSSFPGLAVSNEQFF
few | TRBJ2-3 | TRBD2 | TRBV7-2 | TGTGCCAGCAGCCCTTACGGGACTAGCGAAACAGATACGCAGTATTTT | CASSPYGTSETDTQYF
. | TRBJ2-1 | TRBD2 | TRBV2 | TGTGCCAACCGACTAGCGGGAGAATATAATGAGCAGTTCTTC | CANRLAGEYNEQFF
. | TRBJ2-5 | . | TRBV20-1 | TGCAGTGCGCGTGAAGGCCGCCAAGAGACCCAGTACTTC | CSAREGRQETQYF
. | TRBJ2-7 | . | TRBV12-3/TRBV12-4 | TGTGCCAGCAGGCTGACACGGTTCTCCTACGAGCAGTACTTC | CASRLTRFSYEQYF
. | TRBJ1-1 | . | TRBV9 | TGTGCCAGCAGCCCCTCGGGGCCAGCTTCTGAAGCTTTCTTT | CASSPSGPASEAFF
. | TRBJ2-3 | . | TRBV20-1 | TGCAGTGCTGAAGACCCGGTCGGCACAGATACGCAGTATTTT | CSAEDPVGTDTQYF
once | TRBJ2-7 | . | TRBV6-6 | TGTGCCAGCAGTAAACCACAGGGCTCCTACGAGCAGTACTTC | CASSKPQGSYEQYF
. | TRBJ2-7 | TRBD2 | TRBV3-1 | TGTGCCAGCAGCCATGGGGACTACTACGAGCAGTACTTC | CASSHGDYYEQYF
. | TRBJ1-4 | . | TRBV7-9 | TGTGCCAGCAGCTCCGCCCGGGGAAAAAATGAAAAACCGTTTTTT | CASSSARGKNEKPFF
. | TRBJ2-3 | TRBD2 | TRBV5-1 | TGCGCCAGCAGCTTGGAAGCGCGGGGGGAAGATACGCAGTATTTT | CASSLEARGEDTQYF
few | TRBJ2-7 | . | TRBV6-2/TRBV6-3 | TGTGCCAGCAGTGCGACACGACTGACCTACGAGCAGTACTTC | CASSATRLTYEQYF
. | TRBJ2-1 | . | TRBV7-2 | TGTGCCAGCAGCTTTATTCGTTCGTTCGGCCGGAGCTCCTACAATGAGCAGTTCTTC | CASSFIRSFGRSSYNEQFF
many | TRBJ2-5 | TRBD1 | TRBV29-1 | TGCAGCGTCCCAGGGACAGGGAAAGAGACCCAGTACTTC | CSVPGTGKETQYF
few | TRBJ1-6 | TRBD1 | TRBV13 | TGTGCCAGCAGCATAAACCGGGACAGGAATTCACCCCTCCACTTT | CASSINRDRNSPLHF
few | TRBJ1-2 | . | TRBV4-3 | TGCGCCAGCAGCCAAAACCCAGGGCGGGGAAATGGCTACACCTTC | CASSQNPGRGNGYTF
. | TRBJ2-5 | TRBD1 | TRBV7-6 | TGTGCCAGCAGCTCGGGACAGTTGTACCAAGAGACCCAGTACTTC | CASSSGQLYQETQYF
few | TRBJ2-3 | . | TRBV29-1 | TGCACCATACTAGCTGCTAGCACAGATACGCAGTATTTT | CTILAASTDTQYF
few | TRBJ2-1 | . | TRBV7-2 | TGTGCCAGCAGCCTAACGGCGGGTTGGGACAATGAGCAGTTCTTC | CASSLTAGWDNEQFF
few | TRBJ2-1 | TRBD2 | TRBV4-2 | TGTGCCAGCAGCCTCGGGGGACTAGCGGGAGGGCCTAGTTATGAGCAGTTCTTC | CASSLGGLAGGPSYEQFF
once | TRBJ2-1 | TRBD2 | TRBV7-3 | TGTGCCAGCAGCAAAGAGGGACTAGCGGGGAACAATGAGCAGTTCTTC | CASSKEGLAGNNEQFF
. | TRBJ2-1 | . | TRBV20-1 | TGCAGTGCTAGTGAATGGAACTCCTACAATGAGCAGTTCTTC | CSASEWNSYNEQFF
few | TRBJ1-2 | . | TRBV12-3/TRBV12-4 | TGTGCCAGCAGTCCAGTTACAGGTCTTGAGGGCTACACCTTC | CASSPVTGLEGYTF